The rows below give T cell receptor beta chains drawn from one sample of a study of human T cells and chemical hapten exposure. From the RACE reads, TCRdb called clonotypes with MiXCR, one entry per CDR3 protein. Among tens of thousands of distinct CDR3 sequences, around 10% were seen once, and the ten largest hold roughly 1.4%. The material sequenced was whole blood, taken in connection with sensitization to the hapten diphenylcyclopropenone (DPC). Receptor source: a woman in her forties or fifties with alopecia areata. Some clones in this sample may be carry-over from other donors' samples. Each CDR3 is given with its conserved first and last residue. D genes are given only for firm matches. The size of a clone is reported for some rows only, either as once, few or many, or as a class for expanded clones.

v_call,d_call,j_call,clone_size,cdr3_nt,cdr3_aa
TRBV11-2,NA,TRBJ2-3,many,TGTGCCAGCAGCTTGTTAGGGGCGACGAGGGGCACAGATACGCAGTATTTT,CASSLLGATRGTDTQYF
TRBV28,TRBD1,TRBJ2-7,many,TGTGCCAGCAGCCATGACAGGGCTTCCGAGCAGTACTTC,CASSHDRASEQYF
TRBV19,NA,TRBJ2-1,many,TGTGCCAGTAGTATAGCGGGAGTGAGCAATGAGCAGTTCTTC,CASSIAGVSNEQFF
TRBV20-1,NA,TRBJ2-7,NA,TGCAGTGCCCCCCGGGACACATTTTTCTACGAGCAGTACTTC,CSAPRDTFFYEQYF
TRBV12-3/TRBV12-4,NA,TRBJ2-5,many,TGTGCCAGCAGTTTCTCTGACAGCCAAGAGACCCAGTACTTC,CASSFSDSQETQYF
TRBV20-1,TRBD1,TRBJ1-6,many,TGCAGTGCTAGGGAAATGGGGCTGGGAGGGGGCAATTCACCCCTCCACTTT,CSAREMGLGGGNSPLHF
TRBV28,NA,TRBJ2-5,many,TGTGCCAGCAGTTGGCAGGGTTTCGAGACCCAGTACTTC,CASSWQGFETQYF
TRBV6-2/TRBV6-3,NA,TRBJ2-1,many,TGTGCCAGCAGTTTCCGGAACAATGAGCAGTTCTTC,CASSFRNNEQFF
TRBV20-1,NA,TRBJ2-7,NA,TGCAGTGCTGCTAAAGAGGGGACTTCCTACGAGCAGTACTTC,CSAAKEGTSYEQYF
TRBV6-1,NA,TRBJ1-6,few,TGTGCCAGCAGGGAGACAGACACCTATAATTCACCCCTCCACTTT,CASRETDTYNSPLHF
TRBV7-2,NA,TRBJ1-2,NA,TGTGCCAGCAGGTCGACAGGCCTTAATGGCTACACCTTC,CASRSTGLNGYTF
TRBV11-2,NA,TRBJ1-2,many,TGTGCCAGCAGCTTAGATCCGGGGGGAGATTACTATGGCTACACCTTC,CASSLDPGGDYYGYTF
TRBV28,TRBD2,TRBJ2-1,many,TGTGCCAGCAGTTCTCTAGCGGGAGCGTCCGCCTCGCATGAGCAGTTCTTC,CASSSLAGASASHEQFF
TRBV12-3/TRBV12-4,NA,TRBJ2-1,NA,TGTGCCAGCACTGGATACTATGGGGGGCTGAAATCCTACAATGAGCAGTTCTTC,CASTGYYGGLKSYNEQFF
TRBV7-2,NA,TRBJ2-2,NA,TGTGCCAGTTCGGGGTGGACCAGGGAGCTGTTTTTT,CASSGWTRELFF
TRBV7-9,NA,TRBJ1-3,many,TGTGCCAGCATCCTCGTCGGGACCGGAAACACCATATATTTT,CASILVGTGNTIYF
TRBV7-2,NA,TRBJ2-7,few,TGTGCCAGCAGGGGGGGGACAGCCTTCTACGAGCAGTACTTC,CASRGGTAFYEQYF
TRBV3-2,NA,TRBJ2-1,many,TGTGCCAGCAGCCCACGGGACACCAGCTACAATGAGCAGTTCTTC,CASSPRDTSYNEQFF
TRBV2,TRBD1,TRBJ1-5,many,TGTGCCAGTGCCCGGGACAGGGGAACGAATCAGCCCCAGCATTTT,CASARDRGTNQPQHF
TRBV12-5,NA,TRBJ2-3,NA,TGTGCTAGTGGTTTCTCGGGCGCAGATACGCAGTATTTT,CASGFSGADTQYF
TRBV5-1,NA,TRBJ2-7,few,TGCGCCAGCAGCTTCTCTGGCAGCTACGAGCAGTACTTC,CASSFSGSYEQYF
TRBV7-9,NA,TRBJ2-1,few,TGTGCCAGCAGCTTAGGAGGGTATGAGCAGTTCTTC,CASSLGGYEQFF
TRBV27,TRBD1,TRBJ1-1,many,TGTGCCAGCAGCTCAAGACAGGGTAGGACTGAAGCTTTCTTT,CASSSRQGRTEAFF
TRBV5-4,TRBD2,TRBJ2-2,many,TGTGCCAGCAGCTCCGGGACTAGCGGGAGGAACACCGGGGAGCTGTTTTTT,CASSSGTSGRNTGELFF
TRBV12-3/TRBV12-4,NA,TRBJ2-7,NA,TGTGCCAGCAGCCTTCAGGGGCGGCACGAGCAGTACTTC,CASSLQGRHEQYF
TRBV28,NA,TRBJ1-5,NA,TGTGCCAGCAGGAATGGAGGGCTTAGCAATCAGCCCCAGCATTTT,CASRNGGLSNQPQHF
TRBV4-2,NA,TRBJ2-7,many,TGTGCCAGCAGCCAAGAGGGCCGGGACTCAAGCTACGAGCAGTACTTC,CASSQEGRDSSYEQYF
TRBV6-2/TRBV6-3,NA,TRBJ1-1,few,TGTGCCAGCAGTTCCCGCCTTTGGGGAAAGAGGAACACTGAAGCTTTCTTT,CASSSRLWGKRNTEAFF
TRBV6-2/TRBV6-3,TRBD2,TRBJ2-5,NA,TGTGCCAGCAGTTCAGAGACTAGCGGGGTCGAGACCCAGTACTTC,CASSSETSGVETQYF
TRBV11-2,NA,TRBJ2-1,NA,TGTGCCAGCAGCTTAGCTGTCTCCTCCCTCCCCTACAATGAGCAGTTCTTC,CASSLAVSSLPYNEQFF